This TCR beta chain was recorded in a study of blood T cell repertoires in COVID-19. At the level of the study: Acute and convalescent COVID-19 samples came from the United States, Italy and Spain. PBMCs, B-cell-depleted T cells, or T cells provided the cDNA or gDNA that made up the material.

As processed by the authors: Amplifying reference gene primers gave estimates of nucleated cell counts. Measured with immunoSEQ multiplex PCR; TCRdb has only the in-frame clones, and not every one. For V, J and clone size, that table is used; D and trimming come from the DNA. Among approximately 150,000 clones, approximately 88% were seen once, and the ten largest hold 1.6%. Deletions cut 3 bases from V and 1 base from J, with 19 bases between. CDR3 size: 17 residues. Germline V gene data show CDR1 as MNHEY and CDR2 as SVGEGT. The count of this clone is one. The source material was peripheral blood. The TCR sequence derives from a woman aged 45-59 years with acute or convalescent COVID-19. This chain connects TRBV6-2 or TRBV6-3 to TRBJ2-7; possible D gene TRBD2, 6 bases. The CDR3 sequence: CASSYDFLGRMSYEQYF. Written as DNA, the CDR3 is TGTGCCAGCAGTTATGATTTTCTGGGGAGGATGTCCTACGAGCAGTACTTC.